Detailed here is one T cell receptor beta chain. The antigen is unknown. The CDR3 totals 15 residues. From germline, CDR1 is SGHTA and CDR2 FQGNSA. The ends lost 0 bases at V and 2 bases at J; junction bases unmatched: 2. These data originate in a study of beta chain features in type 1 diabetes. The overall study: Examination spanned approximately 110 million sorted cells from all samples. Findings and limits, study-wide: Shortening of TCRB CDR3s, moderate but significant, appeared in all four CD4+ subsets of Type 1 diabetes patients. Junctions at VDJ sites from type 1 diabetes patients had fewer insertions and more deletions.

The study reverse transcribed the entire isolated RNA, so it sequenced expressed TCRB transcripts. Generated by immunoSEQ multiplex PCR, the TCRdb table keeps only in-frame clones and is missing some. The sample includes roughly 250,000 clones, about a fifth of them seen just once. CD4+ naive, central memory, regulatory and stem cell-like memory cells were sorted via CD45RO/CCR7/CD25/CD127/CD95/CD27. The sequence derives from a middle-aged woman with type 1 diabetes. Sequences were obtained from naive CD4+ T cells from blood. The chain links TRBV7-2 to TRBJ2-5, with 8 bases aligning to TRBD1. CDR3 DNA: TGTGCCAGCAGCTTAGCTAACAGGGGGCAAGAGACCCAGTACTTC. Its protein product is CASSLANRGQETQYF. The whole variable domain, filled in from reference TRBV7-2 and TRBJ2-5, reads GAGVSQSPSNKVTEKGKDVELRCDPISGHTALYWYRQSLGQGLEFLIYFQGNSAPDKSGLPSDRFSAERTGGSVSTLTIQRTQQEDSAVYLCASSLANRGQETQYFGPGTRLLVL.